These 27 T cell receptor beta chains share one sample of origin, sequenced in a study of cytomegalovirus exposure and HLA in healthy donors. It was with 60 Vbeta and 13 Jbeta primers that the PCR ran. Sequencing used immunoSEQ multiplex PCR; TCRdb keeps in-frame clones, though not all of them. The sample has 150,000 or so clones, 70% to 90% seen once. Sequencing input: PBMCs. Every receptor here comes from a young woman in good health and CMV-seronegative.

The V and J genes are TRBV5-6 and TRBJ2-1, with D uncertain. Looked up from germline, CDR1 is SGHDT and CDR2 is YYEEEE. V was clipped by 1 base and J by 0 bases, with 11 bases between them. CDR3 size: 16 residues. CDR3 residues: CASSLYVPSSYNEQFF. For the CDR3, the DNA is TGTGCCAGCAGCTTGTATGTCCCCAGCTCCTACAATGAGCAGTTCTTC.

This CDR3 is CASRPTGGLYEQYF. DNA of the CDR3: TGTGCCAGCAGACCCACCGGGGGGCTCTACGAGCAGTACTTC. The rearrangement joins TRBV6-5 to TRBJ2-7; D may be TRBD2 (7 bases). Trimming left V 6 bases short and J 3 bases short, with 15 bases between. The CDR3 loop spans 14 amino acids. Germline V gene sequence: CDR1 MNHEY, CDR2 SVGAGI.

The chain carries TRBV5-6 and TRBJ2-5; D is undetermined. Trimming removed 4 bases at V and 5 bases at J, with 9 bases between. Germline lookup yields CDR1 SGHDT and CDR2 YYEEEE. The CDR3 has 12 residues. The chain's CDR3 is CASSLSVETQYF. CDR3 nucleotide sequence: TGTGCCAGCAGCCTCTCGGTTGAGACCCAGTACTTC. The variable domain in full, completed from reference TRBV5-6 and TRBJ2-5, reads DAGVTQSPTHLIKTRGQQVTLRCSPKSGHDTVSWYQQALGQGPQFIFQYYEEEERQRGNFPDRFSGHQFPNYSSELNVNALLLGDSALYLCASSLSVETQYFGPGTRLLVL.

The chain uses TRBV28 and TRBJ1-2; 7 nucleotides match TRBD1. Losses at the gene ends were 4 bases for V and 5 bases for J; bases not matched to a gene: 10. There are 15 residues in the CDR3. CDR1 MDHEN and CDR2 SYDVKM come from the germline V gene. CDR3 in DNA: TGTGCCAGCAGTTCCGGGGACAGCGGCTGGTATGGCTACACCTTC. It translates to CASSSGDSGWYGYTF.

This clone was picked up one time. V is TRBV18 and J is TRBJ1-2, with D possibly matching TRBD1 (5 bases). CDR1 is KGHSH, CDR2 LQKENI, per germline. V lost 4 bases and J lost 4, with 13 bases in between. The CDR3 runs to 14 residues. Written as DNA, the CDR3 is TGTGCCAGCTCACTCCCCGGGGGGACCTATGGCTACACCTTC. Amino acids: CASSLPGGTYGYTF.

The chain couples TRBV7-9 to TRBJ1-3; D gene uncertain. The V and J ends lost 1 base and 0 bases respectively, with 13 bases between them. CDR3 length equals 17 residues. Germline V gene data show CDR1 as SEHNR and CDR2 as FQNEAQ (reference sequence). This chain's CDR3 is CASSLGHTILSGNTIYF. The CDR3 DNA sequence: TGTGCCAGCAGCTTAGGGCACACCATCCTCTCTGGAAACACCATATATTTT. Supplemented by reference TRBV7-9 and TRBJ1-3, the full variable domain reads DTGVSQNPRHKITKRGQNVTFRCDPISEHNRLYWYRQTLGQGPEFLTYFQNEAQLEKSRLLSDRFSAERPKGSFSTLEIQRTEQGDSAMYLCASSLGHTILSGNTIYFGEGSWLTVV.

The rearrangement uses TRBV30 and TRBJ1-2, with unresolved D. CDR1 GTSNPN and CDR2 SVGIG come from the germline V gene (reference sequence). The CDR3 spans 14 residues. The ends were cut back, 5 bases at V and 4 bases at J, with 17 bases in the middle. This CDR3 reads CAWAFMLGGYGYTF. The CDR3 DNA is TGTGCCTGGGCCTTTATGTTGGGAGGCTATGGCTACACCTTC.

DNA of the CDR3: TGTGCCAGCAGTGAAATAGGGAGACAGCCCCAGCATTTT. Protein: CASSEIGRQPQHF. The chain is built from TRBV6-1 and TRBJ1-5; D remains ambiguous. This CDR3 spans 13 amino acids. Germline CDR1 MNHNS, CDR2 SASEGT. Trimming cost V 2 bases and J 7 bases, with 9 bases left between them.

CDR3 protein: CASSLVRGNIQYF. The CDR3 nucleotides read TGTGCCAGCAGCTTAGTAAGGGGGAACATTCAGTACTTC. This chain joins TRBV7-8 and TRBJ2-4; D is possibly TRBD1 (6 bases). V shed 1 base and J shed 7 bases, with 8 bases lying between them. This CDR3 has 13 residues. Germline V CDR1 and CDR2: SGHVS, FQNEAQ.

The V and J genes are TRBV7-2 and TRBJ2-5; a weak D match, TRBD2 (6 bases). The CDR3 consists of 13 residues. Germline V gene sequence: CDR1 SGHTA, CDR2 FQGNSA. Trimming cost V 6 bases and J 2 bases, with 10 bases left between them. The CDR3 loop reads CASRVAEQETQYF. CDR3 sequence (DNA): TGTGCCAGCAGGGTAGCGGAACAAGAGACCCAGTACTTC.

The chain couples TRBV15 to TRBJ2-1; TRBD2 matches 10 bases. Per germline, CDR1 LNHNV and CDR2 YYDKDF (reference sequence). V gave up 5 bases and J gave up 7 bases; unmatched junction bases: 5. The CDR3 has 14 residues. CDR3 nucleotides: TGTGCCACCAGCTCAGCGGGAGGGATTAATGAGCAGTTCTTC. Translating it yields CATSSAGGINEQFF.

The chain carries TRBV7-2 and TRBJ2-7; 8 bases agree with TRBD2. Germline lookup yields CDR1 SGHTA and CDR2 FQGNSA. The CDR3 loop spans 15 amino acids. V lost 1 base, J lost 3 bases, and 5 bases stayed unmatched. CDR3 coding DNA: TGTGCCAGCAGCTTAGGTGCGGGAGGTGGCTACGAGCAGTACTTC. Protein product: CASSLGAGGGYEQYF.

The rearrangement links TRBV7-2 to TRBJ2-3, with D possibly being TRBD1 (6 bases). The CDR3 spans 14 residues. Trimming cost V 5 bases and J 0 bases, with 9 bases left between them. Germline CDR1 SGHTA, CDR2 FQGNSA. Here the CDR3 DNA reads TGTGCCAGCAGCCGGCAGGGGAGCACAGATACGCAGTATTTT. Its translation: CASSRQGSTDTQYF.

V and J are TRBV11-1 and TRBJ1-2, with no clear D. V lost 1 base, J lost 3 bases, and 9 bases lay in between. The CDR3 extends over 14 amino acids. Per germline, CDR1 SGHAT and CDR2 FQDESV (reference sequence). CDR3 protein: CASSLDLFDYGYTF. CDR3 coding DNA: TGTGCCAGCAGCTTAGATCTCTTCGACTATGGCTACACCTTC.

This clone was seen once. The chain combines TRBV30 with TRBJ2-7; 13 bases line up with TRBD2. The CDR3 extends over 15 amino acids. The trim removed 4 bases at V and 6 bases at J, leaving 9 bases unmatched. Germline V lookup: CDR1 GTSNPN, CDR2 SVGIG (reference sequence). CDR3 residues: CAWTGLAGNSGEQYF. The CDR3 bases are TGTGCCTGGACGGGACTAGCGGGAAATTCGGGCGAGCAGTACTTC.

This clone came up a few times. The rearrangement links TRBV28 to TRBJ1-2; 9 nucleotides match TRBD1. The V gene end was trimmed by 2 bases and the J gene end by 5 bases; junction bases not matched to a gene: 3. The CDR3 is 14 residues long. The germline gives CDR1 MDHEN, CDR2 SYDVKM. CDR3 sequence (DNA): TGTGCCAGCAGTTTAGGGGGACAGGGTTATGGCTACACCTTC. It yields the protein CASSLGGQGYGYTF.

This chain connects TRBV5-5 to TRBJ2-2; 7 nucleotides align to TRBD1. The CDR3 loop spans 16 amino acids. Germline loops: CDR1 SGHKS, CDR2 YYEKEE (reference sequence). V lost 3 bases to trimming and J lost 6 bases; unmatched junction nucleotides: 11. The CDR3 DNA reads TGTGCCAGCAGCTATCTGGGACAGACAAACCCCGGGGAGCTGTTTTTT. Translation gives CASSYLGQTNPGELFF.

The rearrangement uses TRBV30 and TRBJ1-1; D gene ambiguous. The CDR3 length is 14 residues. Trimming removed 2 bases from V and 0 bases from J, with 10 bases in between. The V gene's germline CDR1 is GTSNPN and CDR2 SVGIG (reference sequence). The CDR3 spells CAWSFSTLNTEAFF. The CDR3 DNA is TGTGCCTGGAGTTTCTCGACACTGAACACTGAAGCTTTCTTT.

The CDR3 loop reads CASSQGLVYRDGYTF. In DNA form, the CDR3 reads TGCGCCAGCAGCCAAGGACTCGTCTACAGGGATGGCTACACCTTC. The chain couples TRBV4-3 to TRBJ1-2, with D possibly being TRBD1 (6 bases). Germline V gene data show CDR1 as LGHNA and CDR2 as YSLEER. The CDR3 extends over 15 amino acids. Trimming took 1 base from V and 6 from J, leaving 15 bases between them.

V is TRBV7-9 and J is TRBJ1-5, with D unresolved. The CDR3 sequence is 12 residues long. V lost 1 base and J lost 9, with 7 bases in between. CDR1 is SEHNR, CDR2 FQNEAQ, per germline (reference sequence). CDR3 coding DNA: TGTGCCAGCAGCTTAGACGTGAGGCCCCAGCATTTT. It encodes CASSLDVRPQHF.

J is TRBJ2-3 and V is TRBV7-9; 11 bases line up with TRBD2. Per the germline V gene, CDR1 is SEHNR and CDR2 is FQNEAQ (reference sequence). The CDR3 totals 16 residues. The V segment lost 6 bases and the J segment 2 bases; nucleotides outside the gene matches: 7. As DNA, the CDR3 is TGTGCCAGCAGTTTTATAGCGGGAGGGATCACAGATACGCAGTATTTT. Residues: CASSFIAGGITDTQYF.

V gene TRBV7-2 combines with J gene TRBJ2-5; D gene unclear. Trimming stripped 3 bases from V and 9 bases from J, with 11 bases between. The CDR3 has 12 amino acids. In germline, CDR1 is SGHTA, CDR2 FQGNSA. For the CDR3, the DNA is TGTGCCAGCAGCTTTATGGCCGTGGCCCAGTACTTC. Translation: CASSFMAVAQYF.

This chain uses TRBV4-1 with TRBJ2-2; TRBD2 matches 9 bases. The CDR3 sequence is 17 residues long. Germline CDR1 reads MGHRA; CDR2 reads YSYEKL. The trim removed 3 bases at V and 0 bases at J, leaving 5 bases unmatched. The DNA of the CDR3 is TGCGCCAGCAGCCAGGTGCGGGGGGGCGCGAACACCGGGGAGCTGTTTTTT. It codes for CASSQVRGGANTGELFF.

J is TRBJ1-1 and V is TRBV4-3, with D uncertain. CDR1 and CDR2 (germline): LGHNA, YSLEER. The V gene lost 1 base and the J gene lost 9 bases, with 12 bases spanning the gap. The CDR3 is 13 residues long. The CDR3 here is CASSQGLGRQAFF. The CDR3 DNA is TGCGCCAGCAGCCAAGGTCTGGGGAGACAAGCTTTCTTT.

The chain carries TRBV30 and TRBJ2-2; maybe TRBD2 (5 bases). This CDR3 is built from 13 residues. Germline values: CDR1 GTSNPN, CDR2 SVGIG (reference sequence). V was trimmed by 3 bases and J by 1 base, leaving 6 bases between them. The CDR3 region has the DNA TGTGCCTGGAGAGGGAGGAACACCGGGGAGCTGTTTTTT. This translates into CAWRGRNTGELFF.

This chain uses TRBV6-6 with TRBJ1-1, with D tentatively TRBD1 (5 bases). Germline CDR1 reads MNHNY; CDR2 reads SVGAGI (reference sequence). Trimming cost V 5 bases and J 1 base, with 17 bases left between them. This CDR3 contains 16 residues. The DNA for the CDR3 is TGTGCCAGCAGTCCTGCGGCGCAGGGAGGGAACACTGAAGCTTTCTTT. It encodes CASSPAAQGGNTEAFF.

Only a few counts were recorded for this clone. The rearrangement joins TRBV2 to TRBJ1-2; maybe TRBD1 (5 bases). Trimming left V 9 bases short and J 3 bases short, with 14 bases between. This CDR3 is 13 amino acids long. Germline CDR1 reads SNHLY; CDR2 reads FYNNEI. The CDR3 reads CARGRGRDYGYTF. The CDR3 DNA sequence: TGTGCCAGGGGGAGGGGCCGGGACTATGGCTACACCTTC.